Below, 10 T cell receptor beta chains from the same sample are listed, as sequenced in a study of T-cell reconstitution after alpha-beta-depleted transplantation in children. Construction of the TCRbeta library involved unique molecular identifiers. TCRdb called the PCR reads again in MiXCR, with one record for every CDR3 protein. The table records fewer than 200,000 distinct CDR3 sequences, around 7% of them present only once. The sequences come from PBMCs from the stem cell graft donor, collected from the stem cell graft. The receptors here all came from a human donor who donated a stem cell graft to a child with Wiskott-Aldrich syndrome.

This clonotype was counted at least ten times. The V call is TRBV25-1, the J call TRBJ1-1, with unresolved D. Per germline, CDR1 MGHDK and CDR2 SYGVNS. V gave up 4 bases and J gave up 5 bases, with 11 bases separating them. The CDR3 is 13 amino acids. The CDR3 nucleotides read TGTGCCAGCAGTGTACTGGGATGGACTGAAGCTTTCTTT. This sequence encodes CASSVLGWTEAFF.

The table lists this clonotype with many counts. The gene calls are TRBV5-8 and TRBJ2-1; D uncertain. V gave up 4 bases and J gave up 9 bases, with 11 bases separating them. The V gene's germline CDR1 is SGHTS and CDR2 YDEGEE. This CDR3 is 12 amino acids long. The CDR3 sequence: CASSTQPGEQFF. The DNA of the CDR3 is TGTGCCAGCAGCACCCAACCCGGTGAGCAGTTCTTC.

Ten or more counts support this clonotype. The chain combines TRBV20-1 with TRBJ2-1, with 8 positions matching TRBD2. The germline gives CDR1 DFQATT, CDR2 SNEGSKA (reference sequence). Trimming at V came to 2 bases and at J to 7 bases, leaving 10 bases not matched to a gene. The CDR3 runs to 15 residues. Here the CDR3 reads CSARMRGVRGNEQFF. The DNA of the CDR3 is TGCAGTGCTAGAATGCGGGGGGTTCGTGGGAATGAGCAGTTCTTC.

This chain uses TRBV5-5 with TRBJ1-2; D perhaps matches TRBD1 (6 bases). CDR1 is SGHKS and CDR2 is YYEKEE in the germline V gene (reference sequence). This CDR3 spans 12 amino acids. The V and J ends lost 4 bases and 9 bases respectively, with 13 bases between them. As DNA, the CDR3 is TGTGCCAGCAGCCCACAGGGCGCGAGCTACACCTTC. Translating it yields CASSPQGASYTF. Full variable domain (missing parts from reference TRBV5-5 and TRBJ1-2): DAGVTQSPTHLIKTRGQQVTLRCSPISGHKSVSWYQQVLGQGPQFIFQYYEKEERGRGNFPDRFSARQFPNYSSELNVNALLLGDSALYLCASSPQGASYTFGSGTRLTVV.

There are many counts of this clonotype. V and J are TRBV30 and TRBJ2-1; 14 bases agree with TRBD2. V lost 5 bases, J lost 0 bases, and 6 bases stayed unmatched. Germline CDR1 reads GTSNPN; CDR2 reads SVGIG (reference sequence). The CDR3 loop spans 17 amino acids. CDR3 coding DNA: TGTGCCTGGGGTTCCGGGACTAGCGGGAGCTCCTACAATGAGCAGTTCTTC. Translating it yields CAWGSGTSGSSYNEQFF.

There are many counts of this clonotype. This chain connects TRBV7-2 to TRBJ1-1; D gene uncertain. Germline CDR1 reads SGHTA; CDR2 reads FQGNSA. V was pared by 7 bases and J by 0 bases, with 12 bases between. The CDR3 covers 14 residues. CDR3 DNA sequence: TGTGCCAGCAACGACATACACCTGAACACTGAAGCTTTCTTT. The encoded protein is CASNDIHLNTEAFF.

Ten or more counts support this clonotype. The gene calls are TRBV5-1 and TRBJ2-7, with a tentative D call TRBD1 (7 bases). Germline values: CDR1 SGHRS, CDR2 YFSETQ. CDR3 length: 14 residues. Trimming shortened V by 3 bases and J by 1 base, and 11 bases separated the two germline ends. The CDR3 DNA sequence: TGCGCCAGCAGCTCGGCAGGGGGGTCCTACGAGCAGTACTTC. Residues: CASSSAGGSYEQYF.

V is TRBV28 and J is TRBJ1-1, with 11 bases matching TRBD1. This CDR3 has 15 residues. Germline V lookup: CDR1 MDHEN, CDR2 SYDVKM. Trimming took 3 bases from V and 3 from J; bases not matched to a gene: 3. CDR3 amino acids: CASSFRTGGHTEAFF. CDR3 bases: TGTGCCAGCAGTTTCCGGACAGGGGGCCACACTGAAGCTTTCTTT. Full variable domain (rest looked up from reference TRBV28 and TRBJ1-1): DVKVTQSSRYLVKRTGEKVFLECVQDMDHENMFWYRQDPGLGLRLIYFSYDVKMKEKGDIPEGYSVSREKKERFSLILESASTNQTSMYLCASSFRTGGHTEAFFGQGTRLTVV.

This clonotype was seen ten or more times. The chain recombines TRBV25-1 with TRBJ1-2; 8 bases are shared with TRBD1. Losses at the gene ends were 6 bases for V and 7 bases for J; bases not matched to a gene: 4. Germline values: CDR1 MGHDK, CDR2 SYGVNS. The CDR3 is 12 amino acids. This CDR3 is CASRTGGSGYTF. CDR3 coding DNA: TGTGCCAGCAGAACAGGGGGAAGTGGCTACACCTTC.

The table lists this clonotype with many counts. The chain links TRBV12-3 or TRBV12-4 to TRBJ1-1, with D hard to call. Trimming removed 5 bases at V and 0 bases at J, with 4 bases between. The CDR3 has 12 amino acids. The CDR3: CASSVMNTEAFF. The CDR3 DNA is TGTGCCAGCAGTGTTATGAACACTGAAGCTTTCTTT.